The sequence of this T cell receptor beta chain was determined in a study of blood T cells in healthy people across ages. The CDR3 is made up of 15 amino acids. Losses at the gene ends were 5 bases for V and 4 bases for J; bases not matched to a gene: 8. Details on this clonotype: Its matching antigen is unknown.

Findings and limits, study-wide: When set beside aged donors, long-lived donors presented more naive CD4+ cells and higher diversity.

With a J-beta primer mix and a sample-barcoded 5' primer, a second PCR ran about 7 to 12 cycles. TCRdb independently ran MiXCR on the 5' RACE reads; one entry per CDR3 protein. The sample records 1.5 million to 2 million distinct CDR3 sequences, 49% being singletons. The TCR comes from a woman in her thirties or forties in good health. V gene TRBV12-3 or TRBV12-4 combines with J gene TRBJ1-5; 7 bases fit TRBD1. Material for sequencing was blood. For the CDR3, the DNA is TGTGCCAGCAGTAGAACCGGGACAGTAAATCAGCCCCAGCATTTT. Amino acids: CASSRTGTVNQPQHF.